Each of the 28 T cell receptor beta chains below was sequenced from the same sample in a study of T cells in Graves' hyperthyroidism and ophthalmopathy (dated by TCRdb to 2018 to 2020). The receptor library was made with multiplex PCR. Instrument used: Illumina HiSeq 2000. Amplification of TCR beta CDR3 regions was carried out from RNA transcripts. The TCR CDR3 was subjected to a first round of RT-PCR using the HTBI primer set and the Qiagen OneStep RT-PCR kit. TCRdb applied fastp at Q25 and MiXCR to the public reads, then kept only in-frame beta chains. Rows merge per CDR3 protein into single entries with the most common DNA and genes. The table for this sample lists hundreds of thousands of distinct CDR3 sequences; around 39% of them were counted only once. The top ten hold 7.5% to 9.5% of the sample. The source material was blood. The receptors originated from a man between 18 and 35 years old with Graves' hyperthyroidism.

About this clonotype: A much more abundant neighbour one base away suggests this may be a read error. This chain joins TRBV7-9 and TRBJ2-7; 7 bases are a match to TRBD1. Looked up from germline, CDR1 is SEHNR and CDR2 is FQNEAQ (reference sequence). The CDR3 is made up of 15 amino acids. Trimming removed 4 bases from V and 2 bases from J; junction bases left unmatched: 8. CDR3 sequence (DNA): TGTGCCAGCAGCTCCGGGCAGGGGACAGCCTACGAGCAGTACTTC. Its translation: CASSSGQGTAYEQYF.

This clonotype has at least ten counts. V gene TRBV2 combines with J gene TRBJ1-5, with D possibly being TRBD1 (6 bases). This CDR3 has 15 residues. The V gene lost 6 bases and the J gene lost 0 bases, with 12 bases spanning the gap. Germline V gene data show CDR1 as SNHLY and CDR2 as FYNNEI. The DNA of the CDR3 is TGTGCCAGCAGGAGGGACATCTATAGCAATCAGCCCCAGCATTTT. Translating it yields CASRRDIYSNQPQHF.

This clonotype appeared a single time. This chain joins TRBV29-1 and TRBJ1-1; 7 nucleotides agree with TRBD1. The CDR3 consists of 12 residues. Per the germline V gene, CDR1 is SQVTM and CDR2 is ANQGSEA. The chain's CDR3 is CTLYQGGTEAFF. Written as DNA, the CDR3 is TGCACCCTCTACCAGGGGGGCACTGAAGCTTTCTTT.

The count of this clonotype is one. The chain is built from TRBV24-1 and TRBJ2-5; D may correspond to TRBD1 or TRBD2 (6 bases each). Between the trimmed V and J ends, which lost 3 bases and 5 bases, there was a span of 12 bases. The CDR3 has 14 residues. From germline, CDR1 is KGHDR and CDR2 SFDVKD. CDR3 sequence reads: CATSDRGVGETQYF. The DNA for the CDR3 is TGTGCCACCAGTGATAGGGGGGTAGGGGAGACCCAGTACTTC.

This clonotype was seen at least ten times. J is TRBJ2-5 and V is TRBV29-1; possible D gene TRBD1, 5 bases. This CDR3 region has 11 residues. The germline V and J ends were trimmed by 4 bases and 5 bases, with 8 bases remaining between them. CDR1 and CDR2 from the germline V gene are SQVTM and ANQGSEA. CDR3 in DNA: TGCAGCGTTGGGGCAGGGGAGACCCAGTACTTC. Protein: CSVGAGETQYF.

In this sample, this clonotype turned up many times. V usage is TRBV29-1 and J usage is TRBJ1-1, with unresolved D. The ends were cut back, 0 bases at V and 7 bases at J, with 9 bases in the middle. The CDR3 has 12 amino acids. Germline lookup yields CDR1 SQVTM and CDR2 ANQGSEA. The CDR3 DNA sequence: TGCAGCGTTGAAGATTGGGAATATGAAGCTTTCTTT. Translation: CSVEDWEYEAFF.

This clonotype was counted ten times or more. The chain has TRBV20-1 and TRBJ1-1, with D uncertain. The CDR3 runs to 11 residues. CDR1 DFQATT and CDR2 SNEGSKA come from the germline V gene (reference sequence). Between the trimmed V and J ends, which lost 5 bases and 6 bases, there was a span of 10 bases. CDR3 DNA: TGCAGTGCTCTCGATTTTCCTGAAGCTTTCTTT. Translating gives CSALDFPEAFF.

This clonotype was detected ten times or more. The chain links TRBV7-8 to TRBJ1-4, with 8 bases matching TRBD1. J was trimmed by 8 bases and V by 4 bases; bases with no gene match: 6. The germline CDR1 and CDR2 sequences are SGHVS and FQNEAQ. CDR3 length: 14 amino acids. CDR3 coding DNA: TGTGCCAGCAGCTGGAGGACAGGGCCCGAAAAACTGTTTTTT. This gives the protein CASSWRTGPEKLFF.

This clonotype was recorded at least ten times. This chain uses TRBV19 with TRBJ1-6, with TRBD1 matching over 9 bases. This CDR3 spans 14 amino acids. The J segment lost 10 bases and the V segment lost 3 bases, leaving 4 bases of the junction unmatched. Germline V gene data show CDR1 as LNHDA and CDR2 as SQIVND (reference sequence). This CDR3 is CASSIGTGPSPLHF. The CDR3 DNA sequence: TGTGCCAGTAGTATCGGGACAGGGCCCTCACCCCTCCACTTT.

V usage is TRBV29-1 and J usage is TRBJ2-3, with D hard to call. The CDR3 runs to 14 residues. Germline-derived CDR1 and CDR2 are SQVTM and ANQGSEA. With 4 bases removed from V and 0 bases from J, the gap between germline ends came to 11 bases. The CDR3 DNA sequence: TGCAGCGTTGGGAAAAGAGCTAGCACAGATACGCAGTATTTT. Its protein is CSVGKRASTDTQYF.

In this sample, this clonotype turned up many times. The V and J genes are TRBV10-3 and TRBJ1-2, with a tentative D call TRBD1 (5 bases). The germline V gene encodes CDR1 ENHRY and CDR2 SYGVKD. V shed 4 bases and J shed 2 bases, with 11 bases lying between them. The CDR3 loop spans 14 amino acids. CDR3 nucleotide sequence: TGTGCCATCAGTGCCGGGGGGGTCAACTATGGCTACACCTTC. Translating it yields CAISAGGVNYGYTF.

This clonotype came up a few times. The V and J genes are TRBV27 and TRBJ1-2, with TRBD1 as a possible D gene (6 bases). In germline, CDR1 is MNHEY, CDR2 SMNVEV (reference sequence). V was pared by 5 bases and J by 2 bases, with 12 bases between. The CDR3 has 14 residues. The CDR3 reads CASSRTVPNYGYTF. The CDR3 DNA follows: TGTGCCAGCAGTCGGACAGTCCCCAACTATGGCTACACCTTC.

The chain combines TRBV7-9 with TRBJ1-4; D is ambiguous. Looked up from germline, CDR1 is SEHNR and CDR2 is FQNEAQ (reference sequence). The CDR3 loop spans 13 amino acids. Trimming shortened V by 5 bases and J by 7 bases, and 11 bases separated the two germline ends. The CDR3: CASSTSGTEKLFF. Written as DNA, the CDR3 is TGTGCCAGCAGCACCAGCGGTACTGAAAAACTGTTTTTT.

The chain links TRBV10-3 to TRBJ1-1; no firm D call. The germline gives CDR1 ENHRY, CDR2 SYGVKD. Trimming shortened V by 10 bases and J by 5 bases, and 14 bases separated the two germline ends. This CDR3 spans 12 amino acids. The CDR3 region has the DNA TGTGCCACCCGGTTGGCTCGGACTGAAGCTTTCTTT. Its protein is CATRLARTEAFF.

This clonotype has ten or more counts. The chain joins TRBV10-3 to TRBJ2-7, with D possibly being TRBD2 (5 bases). V dropped 11 bases and J dropped 6 bases, with 23 bases sitting between them. Germline V lookup: CDR1 ENHRY, CDR2 SYGVKD. CDR3 length: 14 residues. CDR3 coding DNA: TGTGCCGTAAACTTGGAAGGGAGAGGTCGCGAGCAGTACTTC. Translating gives CAVNLEGRGREQYF.

This clonotype occurred a few times. The chain uses TRBV9 and TRBJ1-1, with D possibly TRBD1 on 5 matching bases. V lost 9 bases and J 4 bases, leaving 16 bases between the germline ends. The CDR3 consists of 13 residues. The germline V gene encodes CDR1 SGDLS and CDR2 YYNGEE. In nucleotides, the CDR3 is TGTGCCACGGGGCTACAGGACGGCACTGAAGCTTTCTTT. This translates into CATGLQDGTEAFF.

This clonotype was picked up a small number of times. The chain is built from TRBV6-6 and TRBJ1-1; D not resolved. Trimming took 4 bases from V and 7 from J, leaving 7 bases between them. Germline-derived CDR1 and CDR2 are MNHNY and SVGAGI (reference sequence). The CDR3 covers 11 residues. The DNA for the CDR3 is TGTGCCAGCAGTTCTATTGGTGAAGCTTTCTTT. This translates into CASSSIGEAFF.

In its sample, this clonotype was seen many times. J is TRBJ1-2 and V is TRBV20-1; D remains ambiguous. The CDR3 runs 12 residues. With 2 bases removed from V and 4 bases from J, the gap between germline ends came to 8 bases. Germline V gene data show CDR1 as DFQATT and CDR2 as SNEGSKA (reference sequence). CDR3 amino acids: CSARTGPYGYTF. For the CDR3, the DNA is TGCAGTGCTAGAACGGGTCCCTATGGCTACACCTTC.

This clonotype was seen at least ten times. The rearrangement joins TRBV15 to TRBJ1-2; no clear D. The V gene lost 0 bases and the J gene lost 4 bases, with 12 bases spanning the gap. The CDR3 totals 15 residues. Germline V gene lookup returns CDR1 LNHNV and CDR2 YYDKDF (reference sequence). The CDR3 region has the DNA TGTGCCACCAGCAGAGATACTATCCGTCGCTATGGCTACACCTTC. It translates to CATSRDTIRRYGYTF.

The chain's CDR3 is CASRSGTGDGEQYF. The CDR3 DNA reads as TGCGCCAGTAGATCCGGGACAGGGGACGGCGAGCAGTACTTC. The chain links TRBV5-1 to TRBJ2-7, with 10 bases matching TRBD1. The ends lost 8 bases at V and 6 bases at J; junction bases unmatched: 11. Germline values: CDR1 SGHRS, CDR2 YFSETQ. This CDR3 has 14 residues.

The J gene is TRBJ2-2, the V gene TRBV15; D remains ambiguous. V lost 5 bases to trimming and J lost 0 bases, with 7 bases between them. Germline assignment: CDR1 LNHNV and CDR2 YYDKDF (reference sequence). This CDR3 has 14 amino acids. The CDR3 coding sequence is TGTGCCACCAGCGGAGCCGCGAACACCGGGGAGCTGTTTTTT. As protein: CATSGAANTGELFF.

This clonotype was found many times. The chain carries TRBV29-1 and TRBJ1-1; no definite D call. The germline V and J ends were trimmed by 4 bases and 7 bases, with 7 bases remaining between them. Germline CDR1 and CDR2: SQVTM and ANQGSEA. The CDR3 runs 10 residues. In DNA, the CDR3 is TGCAGCGTTGTGGGGTATGAAGCTTTCTTT. It translates to CSVVGYEAFF. The whole variable domain, filled in from reference TRBV29-1 and TRBJ1-1, reads SAVISQKPSRDICQRGTSLTIQCQVDSQVTMMFWYRQQPGQSLTLIATANQGSEATYESGFVIDKFPISRPNLTFSTLTVSNMSPEDSSIYLCSVVGYEAFFGQGTRLTVV.

This clonotype was observed many times. The chain recombines TRBV7-8 with TRBJ2-5, with D perhaps matching TRBD1 (5 bases). This CDR3 is 14 amino acids long. Trimming removed 3 bases from V and 1 base from J, with 9 bases in between. Per germline, CDR1 SGHVS and CDR2 FQNEAQ. The CDR3 is CASSFMTAQETQYF. CDR3 in DNA: TGTGCCAGCAGCTTCATGACAGCCCAAGAGACCCAGTACTTC.

A word on this clonotype: This clone may be a read error of a much larger clone one base away. The chain's CDR3 is CASSLQGDGTQYF. CDR3 in DNA: TGTGCCAGCAGCCTACAGGGGGATGGGACCCAGTACTTC. The chain carries TRBV7-3 and TRBJ2-5; 8 nucleotides align to TRBD1. The V gene end was trimmed by 5 bases and the J gene end by 7 bases; junction bases not matched to a gene: 6. Germline V CDR1 and CDR2: SGHTA, FQGTGA. The CDR3 sequence is 13 residues long.

This clonotype has more than one count but fewer than ten. DNA for the CDR3: TGTGCCAGCAGCCGTGAACCGGGGGCGAACACCGGGGAGCTGTTTTTT. Amino acids: CASSREPGANTGELFF. V gene TRBV7-2 combines with J gene TRBJ2-2, with D maybe TRBD2 (6 bases). Germline-derived CDR1 and CDR2 are SGHTA and FQGNSA. The length of the CDR3 is 16 residues. The ends were cut back, 5 bases at V and 0 bases at J, with 13 bases in the middle.

Concerning this clonotype: Sequence at one end of the junction differs from germline and may be a read error. This sequence joins TRBV7-9 and TRBJ1-1; D gene unclear. Germline V gene data show CDR1 as SEHNR and CDR2 as FQNEAQ (reference sequence). This CDR3 is built from 13 residues. The chain's CDR3 is CASSQVPRTEAFF. In DNA, the CDR3 is TGCGCCAGCAGCCAAGTCCCAAGAACTGAAGCTTTCTTT.

As concerns this clonotype: A much larger clone lies a single base off, so this may be a read error. CDR3 loop: CATSRGEGEKLFF. The DNA of the CDR3 is TGTGCCACCAGCAGAGGAGAGGGTGAAAAACTGTTTTTT. This chain uses TRBV7-9 with TRBJ1-4; no clear D. This CDR3 has 13 amino acids. Germline lookup yields CDR1 SEHNR and CDR2 FQNEAQ (reference sequence). The full variable domain, with the rest looked up from reference TRBV7-9 and TRBJ1-4, is DTGVSQNPRHKITKRGQNVTFRCDPISEHNRLYWYRQTLGQGPEFLTYFQNEAQLEKSRLLSDRFSAERPKGSFSTLEIQRTEQGDSAMYLCATSRGEGEKLFFGSGTQLSVL.

J is TRBJ2-7 and V is TRBV11-2, with D perhaps TRBD2 (5 bases). Germline-derived CDR1 and CDR2 are SGHAT and FQNNGV. V gave up 0 bases and J gave up 0 bases, with 9 bases separating them. The CDR3 spans 15 residues. Here the CDR3 reads CASSLESGHSYEQYF. The CDR3 DNA is TGTGCCAGCAGCTTAGAAAGCGGCCACTCCTACGAGCAGTACTTC.